This record concerns one T cell receptor beta chain sequence. Its specificity is unknown. These data originate in a study of shared clonotypes between healthy human individuals. For the study at large: Sampling drew on donors who were two women and a few men aged 18 to 49.

The authors ran the assay at deep level. Only in-frame clones appear in the TCRdb table, and some are missing; sequencing was by immunoSEQ multiplex PCR. The data show millions of clones, less than 95% seen once. Trimming stripped 3 bases from V and 3 bases from J, with 15 bases between. CDR1 is LNHNV and CDR2 is YYDKDF in the germline V gene (reference sequence). The CDR3 totals 17 residues. Study-wide results and caveats: The donor pool, a small one, limited the genetic and exposure-history diversity represented. Naive subsets, compared against memory subsets, generally had larger estimated richness values.

Naive CD8 cells, CD45RO-negative and positively selected for CCR7, excluded terminally differentiated effector memory CD45RA+ cells. Sequenced input: naive CD8+ T cells sorted from blood. The chain joins TRBV15 to TRBJ2-6, with D hard to call. The receptor was derived from a man aged 18 to 35 in good health. The CDR3 DNA is TGTGCCACCAGCAGGGACCTAATGGAACGTGGGGCCAACGTCCTGACTTTC. It specifies CATSRDLMERGANVLTF.